This T cell receptor beta chain was identified in a study of T cell changes during pregnancy in multiple sclerosis. The repertoire was sequenced with immunoSEQ multiplex PCR; TCRdb's copy has only in-frame clones and lacks some. The repertoire holds around 60,000 clones, approximately 90% seen once, with around 2.3% in the top ten. CDR1 and CDR2 from the germline V gene are LNHDA and SQIVND (reference sequence). This CDR3 is 15 amino acids long. Trimming shortened V by 3 bases and J by 6 bases, and 17 bases separated the two germline ends. Material: peripheral blood, obtained in the first trimester of pregnancy. The origin of this receptor is a female donor with multiple sclerosis, enrolled in a pregnancy study. This chain joins TRBV19 and TRBJ1-1; weak D call: TRBD1 (6 bases). CDR3 bases: TGTGCCAGTAGTATGACGGGGGGCCTTTTGTCTGAAGCTTTCTTT. The encoded protein is CASSMTGGLLSEAFF.